This TCR beta chain comes out of a study of T cell responses to AZD1222 COVID-19 vaccine. Only in-frame clones appear in the TCRdb table, and some are missing; sequencing was by immunoSEQ multiplex PCR. The table lists about 120,000 clones, 92% of them singletons. Trimming shortened V by 0 bases and J by 6 bases, and 14 bases separated the two germline ends. Per the germline V gene, CDR1 is PRHDT and CDR2 is FYEKMQ (reference sequence). This CDR3 comprises 15 residues. The material was peripheral blood, obtained on day 0 of AZD1222 vaccination. This chain joins TRBV13 and TRBJ1-1; D is unclear. This clonotype was sampled from an adult in good health. CDR3: CASSLGGYLDAEAFF. Here the CDR3 DNA reads TGTGCCAGCAGCTTAGGGGGATATCTTGATGCTGAAGCTTTCTTT.